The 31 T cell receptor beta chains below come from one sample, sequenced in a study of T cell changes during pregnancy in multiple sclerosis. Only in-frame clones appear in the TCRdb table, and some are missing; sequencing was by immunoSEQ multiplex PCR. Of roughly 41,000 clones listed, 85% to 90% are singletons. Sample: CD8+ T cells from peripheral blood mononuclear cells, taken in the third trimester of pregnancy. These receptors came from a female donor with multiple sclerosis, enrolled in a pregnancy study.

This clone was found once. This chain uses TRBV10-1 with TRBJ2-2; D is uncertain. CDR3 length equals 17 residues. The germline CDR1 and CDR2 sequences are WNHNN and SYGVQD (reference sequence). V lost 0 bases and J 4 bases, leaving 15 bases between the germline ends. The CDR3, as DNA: TGCGCCAGCAGTGAGTCGACGGTCACTCCTAGCACCGGGGAGCTGTTTTTT. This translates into CASSESTVTPSTGELFF.

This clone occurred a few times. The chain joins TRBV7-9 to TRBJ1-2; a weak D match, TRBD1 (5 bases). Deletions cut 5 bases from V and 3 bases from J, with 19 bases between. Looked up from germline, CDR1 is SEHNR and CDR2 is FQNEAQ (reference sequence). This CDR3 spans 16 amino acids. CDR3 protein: CASSRLAGEVHYGYTF. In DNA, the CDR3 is TGTGCCAGCAGCCGACTTGCGGGGGAGGTCCACTATGGCTACACCTTC.

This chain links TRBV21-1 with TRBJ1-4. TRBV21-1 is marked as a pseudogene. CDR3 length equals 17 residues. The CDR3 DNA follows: TGTGCCAGCAGCAAACGGTCCAGGAGGGCGATTGGTGAAAAACTGTTTTTT. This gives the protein CASSKRSRRAIGEKLFF.

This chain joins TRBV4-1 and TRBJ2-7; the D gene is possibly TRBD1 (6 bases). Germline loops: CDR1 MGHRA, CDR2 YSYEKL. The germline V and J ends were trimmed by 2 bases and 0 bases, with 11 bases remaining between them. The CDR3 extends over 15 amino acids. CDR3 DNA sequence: TGCGCCAGCAGCCAATATCCAGGGGACTCCTACGAGCAGTACTTC. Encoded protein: CASSQYPGDSYEQYF.

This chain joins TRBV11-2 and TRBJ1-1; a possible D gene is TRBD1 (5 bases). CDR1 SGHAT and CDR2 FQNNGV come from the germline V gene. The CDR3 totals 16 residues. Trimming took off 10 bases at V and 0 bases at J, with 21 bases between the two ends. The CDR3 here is CATSGGWGSMNTEAFF. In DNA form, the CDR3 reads TGTGCCACTTCGGGGGGATGGGGCAGCATGAACACTGAAGCTTTCTTT.

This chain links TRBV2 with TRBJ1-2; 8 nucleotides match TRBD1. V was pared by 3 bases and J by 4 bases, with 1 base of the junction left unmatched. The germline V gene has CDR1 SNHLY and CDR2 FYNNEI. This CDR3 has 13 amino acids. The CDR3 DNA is TGTGCCAGCAGTGATGGACAGGGCTATGGCTACACCTTC. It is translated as CASSDGQGYGYTF.

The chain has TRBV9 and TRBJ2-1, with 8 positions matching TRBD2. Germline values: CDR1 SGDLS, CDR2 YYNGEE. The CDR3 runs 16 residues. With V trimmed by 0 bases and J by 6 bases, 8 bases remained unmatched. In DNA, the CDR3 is TGTGCCAGCAGCGTAGATGTCGGGGGGGCGAGCAATGAGCAGTTCTTC. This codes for CASSVDVGGASNEQFF.

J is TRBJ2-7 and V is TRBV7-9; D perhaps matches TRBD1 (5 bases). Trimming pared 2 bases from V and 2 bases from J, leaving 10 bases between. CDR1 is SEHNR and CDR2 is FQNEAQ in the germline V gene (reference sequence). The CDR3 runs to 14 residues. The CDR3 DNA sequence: TGTGCCAGCAGCTTACAGGGTTCTCCCTACGAGCAGTACTTC. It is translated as CASSLQGSPYEQYF. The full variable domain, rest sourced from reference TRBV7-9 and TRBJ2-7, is DTGVSQNPRHKITKRGQNVTFRCDPISEHNRLYWYRQTLGQGPEFLTYFQNEAQLEKSRLLSDRFSAERPKGSFSTLEIQRTEQGDSAMYLCASSLQGSPYEQYFGPGTRLTVT.

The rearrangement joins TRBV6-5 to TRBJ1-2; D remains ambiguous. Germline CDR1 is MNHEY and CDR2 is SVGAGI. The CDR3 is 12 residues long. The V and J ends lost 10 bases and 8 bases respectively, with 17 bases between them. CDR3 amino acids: CATNAGLGGYTF. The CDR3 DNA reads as TGTGCCACCAATGCAGGCCTTGGGGGCTACACCTTC.

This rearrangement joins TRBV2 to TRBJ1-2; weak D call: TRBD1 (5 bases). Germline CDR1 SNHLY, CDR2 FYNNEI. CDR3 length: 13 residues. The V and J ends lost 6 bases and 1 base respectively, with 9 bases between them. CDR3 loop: CASRADSNYGYTF. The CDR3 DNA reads TGTGCCAGCAGGGCAGACAGTAACTATGGCTACACCTTC.

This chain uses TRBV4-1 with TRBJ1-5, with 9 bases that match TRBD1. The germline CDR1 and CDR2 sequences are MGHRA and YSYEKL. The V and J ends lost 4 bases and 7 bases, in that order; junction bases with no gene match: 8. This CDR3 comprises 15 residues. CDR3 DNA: TGCGCCAGCAGCCCCCGGGACAGGGCCGAACAGCCCCAGCATTTT. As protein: CASSPRDRAEQPQHF.

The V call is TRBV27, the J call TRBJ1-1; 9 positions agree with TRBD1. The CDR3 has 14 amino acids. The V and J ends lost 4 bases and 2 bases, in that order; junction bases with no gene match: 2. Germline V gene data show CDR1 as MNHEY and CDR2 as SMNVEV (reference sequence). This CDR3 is CASSSGQGNTEAFF. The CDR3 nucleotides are TGTGCCAGCAGTTCGGGACAGGGTAACACTGAAGCTTTCTTT.

The CDR3 is CASTSAGSNTEAFF. The CDR3 coding sequence is TGCGCCAGCACCTCGGCGGGCTCGAACACTGAAGCTTTCTTT. The chain couples TRBV5-1 to TRBJ1-1; D is ambiguous. The CDR3 spans 14 residues. V lost 6 bases and J lost 1, with 13 bases in between. Looked up from germline, CDR1 is SGHRS and CDR2 is YFSETQ.

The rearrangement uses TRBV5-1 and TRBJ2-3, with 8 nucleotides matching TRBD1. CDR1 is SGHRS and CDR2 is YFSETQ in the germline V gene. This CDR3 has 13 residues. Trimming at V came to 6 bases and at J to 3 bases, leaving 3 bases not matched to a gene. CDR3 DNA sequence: TGCGCCAGCATGGACAGGGTGACAGATACGCAGTATTTT. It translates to CASMDRVTDTQYF.

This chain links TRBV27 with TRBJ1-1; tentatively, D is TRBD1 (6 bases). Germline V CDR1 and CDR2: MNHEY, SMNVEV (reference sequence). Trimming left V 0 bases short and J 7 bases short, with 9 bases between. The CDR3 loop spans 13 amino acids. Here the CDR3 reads CASSLSDSREAFF. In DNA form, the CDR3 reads TGTGCCAGCAGTTTATCGGACAGCCGTGAAGCTTTCTTT.

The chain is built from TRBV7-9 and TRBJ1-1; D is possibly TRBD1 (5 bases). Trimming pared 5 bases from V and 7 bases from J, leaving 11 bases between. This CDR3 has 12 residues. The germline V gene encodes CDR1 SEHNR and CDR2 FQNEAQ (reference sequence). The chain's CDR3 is CASSLQGVEAFF. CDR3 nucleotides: TGTGCCAGCAGCCTTCAAGGGGTTGAAGCTTTCTTT.

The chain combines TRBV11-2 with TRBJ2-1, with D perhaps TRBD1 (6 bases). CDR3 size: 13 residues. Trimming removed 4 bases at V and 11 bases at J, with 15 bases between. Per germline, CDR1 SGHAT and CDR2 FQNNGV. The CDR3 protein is CASSSRRDKKQFF. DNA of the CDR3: TGTGCCAGCAGCTCCCGTCGGGACAAAAAGCAGTTCTTC.

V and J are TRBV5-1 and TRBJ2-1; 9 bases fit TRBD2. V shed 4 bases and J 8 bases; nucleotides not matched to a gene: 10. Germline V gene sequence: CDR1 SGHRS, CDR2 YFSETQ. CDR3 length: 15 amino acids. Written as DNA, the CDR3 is TGCGCCAGCAGCCCCCGTCGGGGACTAGCTGATGAGCAGTTCTTC. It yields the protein CASSPRRGLADEQFF.

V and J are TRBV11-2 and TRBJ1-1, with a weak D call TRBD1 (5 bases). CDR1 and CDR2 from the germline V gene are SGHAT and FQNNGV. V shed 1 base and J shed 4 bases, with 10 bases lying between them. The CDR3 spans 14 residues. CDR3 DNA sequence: TGTGCCAGCAGCTTAGCCAGGGTGTTCACTGAAGCTTTCTTT. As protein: CASSLARVFTEAFF.

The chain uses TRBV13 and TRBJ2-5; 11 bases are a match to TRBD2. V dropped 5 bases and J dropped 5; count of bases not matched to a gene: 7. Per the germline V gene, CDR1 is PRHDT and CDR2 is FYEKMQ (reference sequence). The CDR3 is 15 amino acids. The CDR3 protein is CASSPQTSGTETQYF. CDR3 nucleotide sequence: TGTGCCAGCAGCCCTCAGACTAGCGGGACCGAGACCCAGTACTTC.

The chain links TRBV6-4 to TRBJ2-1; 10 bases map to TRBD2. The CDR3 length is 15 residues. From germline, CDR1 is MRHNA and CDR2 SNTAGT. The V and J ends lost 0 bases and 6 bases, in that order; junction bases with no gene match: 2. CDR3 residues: CASSDSSSGGNEQFF. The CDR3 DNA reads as TGTGCCAGCAGTGACTCGTCTAGCGGGGGCAATGAGCAGTTCTTC.

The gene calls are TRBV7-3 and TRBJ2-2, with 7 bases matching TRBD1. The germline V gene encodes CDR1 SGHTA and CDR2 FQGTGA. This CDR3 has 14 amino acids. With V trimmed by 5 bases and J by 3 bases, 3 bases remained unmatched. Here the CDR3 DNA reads TGTGCCAGCAGCGCGACAGGGTACACCGGGGAGCTGTTTTTT. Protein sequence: CASSATGYTGELFF. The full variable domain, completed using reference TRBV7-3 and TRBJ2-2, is GAGVSQTPSNKVTEKGKYVELRCDPISGHTALYWYRQSLGQGPEFLIYFQGTGAADDSGLPNDRFFAVRPEGSVSTLKIQRTERGDSAVYLCASSATGYTGELFFGEGSRLTVL.

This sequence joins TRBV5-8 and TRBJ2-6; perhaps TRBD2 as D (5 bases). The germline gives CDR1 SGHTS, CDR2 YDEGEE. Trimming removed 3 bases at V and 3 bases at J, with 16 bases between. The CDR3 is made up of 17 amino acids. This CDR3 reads CASSSRTPPRGANVLTF. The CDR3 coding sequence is TGTGCCAGCAGCTCGAGGACTCCCCCCCGTGGGGCCAACGTCCTGACTTTC.

Written as DNA, the CDR3 is TGTGCCAGCACCCGCGGGTTTAGCACAGATACGCAGTATTTT. Its protein is CASTRGFSTDTQYF. V gene TRBV4-2 combines with J gene TRBJ2-3, with D possibly matching TRBD2 (5 bases). There are 14 residues in the CDR3. V shed 7 bases and J shed 0 bases, with 11 bases lying between them. Germline-derived CDR1 and CDR2 are LGHNA and YNFKEQ.

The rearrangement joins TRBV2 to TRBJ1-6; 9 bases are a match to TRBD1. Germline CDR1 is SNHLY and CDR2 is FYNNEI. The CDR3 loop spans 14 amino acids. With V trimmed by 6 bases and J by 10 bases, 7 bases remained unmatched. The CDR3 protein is CASSLGQGQSPLHF. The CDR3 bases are TGTGCCAGCAGCCTGGGACAGGGACAGTCACCCCTCCACTTT. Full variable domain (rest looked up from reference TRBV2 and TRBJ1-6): EPEVTQTPSHQVTQMGQEVILRCVPISNHLYFYWYRQILGQKVEFLVSFYNNEISEKSEIFDDQFSVERPDGSNFTLKIRSTKLEDSAMYFCASSLGQGQSPLHFGNGTRLTVT.

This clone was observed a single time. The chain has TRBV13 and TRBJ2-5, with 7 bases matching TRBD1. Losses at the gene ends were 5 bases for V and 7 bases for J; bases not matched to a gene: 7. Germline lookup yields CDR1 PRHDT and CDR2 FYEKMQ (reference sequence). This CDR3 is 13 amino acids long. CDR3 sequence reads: CASSPRDSGTQYF. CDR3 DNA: TGTGCCAGCAGCCCCCGGGACAGCGGGACCCAGTACTTC.

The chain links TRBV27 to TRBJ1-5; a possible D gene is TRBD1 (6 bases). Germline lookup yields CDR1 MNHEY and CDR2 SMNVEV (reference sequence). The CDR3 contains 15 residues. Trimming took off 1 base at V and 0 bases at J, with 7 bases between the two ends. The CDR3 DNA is TGTGCCAGCAGTTTATGGGGGCTTAGCAATCAGCCCCAGCATTTT. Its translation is CASSLWGLSNQPQHF.

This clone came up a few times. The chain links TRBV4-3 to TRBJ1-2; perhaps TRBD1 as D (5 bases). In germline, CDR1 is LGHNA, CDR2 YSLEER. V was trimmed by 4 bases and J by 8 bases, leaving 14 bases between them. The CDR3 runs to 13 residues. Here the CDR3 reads CASSPRGRDGYTF. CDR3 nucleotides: TGCGCCAGCAGCCCCCGCGGGCGGGACGGCTACACCTTC.

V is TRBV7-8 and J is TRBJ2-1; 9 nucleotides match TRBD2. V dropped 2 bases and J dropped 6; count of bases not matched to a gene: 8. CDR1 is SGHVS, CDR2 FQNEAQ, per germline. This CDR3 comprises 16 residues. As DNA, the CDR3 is TGTGCCAGCAGCTTACGGGGGCGGGGGGGCATCAATGAGCAGTTCTTC. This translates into CASSLRGRGGINEQFF. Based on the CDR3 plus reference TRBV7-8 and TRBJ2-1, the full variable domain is GAGVSQSPRYKVAKRGQDVALRCDPISGHVSLFWYQQALGQGPEFLTYFQNEAQLDKSGLPSDRFFAERPEGSVSTLKIQRTQQEDSAVYLCASSLRGRGGINEQFFGPGTRLTVL.

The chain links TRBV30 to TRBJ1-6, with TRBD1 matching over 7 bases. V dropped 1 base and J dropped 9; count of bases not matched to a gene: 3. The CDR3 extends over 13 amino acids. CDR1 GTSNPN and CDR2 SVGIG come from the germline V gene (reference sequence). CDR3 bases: TGTGCCTGGAGTGAGGACAGGCTTTCACCCCTCCACTTT. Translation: CAWSEDRLSPLHF.

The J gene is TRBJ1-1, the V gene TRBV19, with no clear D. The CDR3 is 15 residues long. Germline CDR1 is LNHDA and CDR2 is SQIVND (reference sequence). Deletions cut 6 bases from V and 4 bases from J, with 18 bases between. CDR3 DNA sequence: TGTGCCAGTAGGCTATCCCAGGCAGGTCGCACTGAAGCTTTCTTT. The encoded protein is CASRLSQAGRTEAFF. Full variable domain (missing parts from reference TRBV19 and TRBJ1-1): DGGITQSPKYLFRKEGQNVTLSCEQNLNHDAMYWYRQDPGQGLRLIYYSQIVNDFQKGDIAEGYSVSREKKESFPLTVTSAQKNPTAFYLCASRLSQAGRTEAFFGQGTRLTVV.